The 19 T cell receptor beta chains in this list originate from one sample, sequenced in a study of T cells in Graves' hyperthyroidism and ophthalmopathy. Amplification of TCR beta CDR3 regions was performed using RNA transcripts as template. RT-PCR in the first round (using the HTBI primer set) targeted the TCR CDR3. TCRdb recomputed calls from the multiplex PCR reads with MiXCR, one row per CDR3 protein. Of hundreds of thousands of distinct CDR3 sequences listed, roughly 14% are singletons. The sequenced sample consisted of blood. Every receptor here comes from a woman aged 40 to 55 with Graves' ophthalmopathy.

About this clonotype: No conserved phenylalanine or tryptophan ends this CDR3, so it is likely a read error. The V gene is TRBV5-1, the J gene TRBJ2-7; the match to TRBD1 covers 10 bases. J was trimmed by 3 bases and V by 2 bases; bases with no gene match: 5. Germline loops: CDR1 SGHRS, CDR2 YFSETQ. CDR3 length equals 15 residues. CDR3 amino acids: CASSFAGQGGYEQYS. The CDR3 DNA sequence: TGCGCCAGCAGCTTTGCTGGACAGGGGGGCTACGAGCAGTACTCC.

This clonotype was seen many times. This chain joins TRBV11-3 and TRBJ2-7; 9 bases align to TRBD1. The CDR3 spans 15 residues. Germline CDR1 SGHNT, CDR2 YENEEA. Trimming took 3 bases from V and 3 from J; bases not matched to a gene: 6. The CDR3 sequence is CASSFSGTGYYEQYF. The CDR3 bases are TGTGCCAGCAGCTTCTCCGGGACAGGGTACTACGAGCAGTACTTC.

The chain couples TRBV20-1 to TRBJ2-1; 8 nucleotides agree with TRBD2. Germline V gene sequence: CDR1 DFQATT, CDR2 SNEGSKA (reference sequence). The CDR3 has 14 residues. V lost 2 bases and J lost 3; bases outside the gene matches: 3. The CDR3 loop reads CSARSGLDYNEQFF. Here the CDR3 DNA reads TGCAGTGCTAGATCGGGACTAGACTACAATGAGCAGTTCTTC.

V usage is TRBV24-1 and J usage is TRBJ2-5; the D gene is possibly TRBD1 (6 bases). V was shortened by 4 bases and J by 4 bases, with 12 bases between the two germline ends. The CDR3 consists of 14 residues. In germline, CDR1 is KGHDR, CDR2 SFDVKD. CDR3: CATSDPRTVETQYF. The CDR3 DNA reads TGTGCCACCAGTGACCCCCGGACAGTAGAGACCCAGTACTTC.

This clonotype was observed a handful of times. V and J are TRBV5-1 and TRBJ2-6; possibly TRBD1 or TRBD2 for D (5 bases each). There are 18 residues in the CDR3. The V end was cut by 4 bases, the J end by 2 bases, with 19 bases between. CDR1 and CDR2 (germline): SGHRS, YFSETQ. CDR3 sequence (DNA): TGCGCCAGCAGCCCGGACGGGGCAGGCCTCACTGGGGCCAACGTCCTGACTTTC. It specifies CASSPDGAGLTGANVLTF.

This clonotype has only a few counts. This chain uses TRBV12-3 or TRBV12-4 with TRBJ1-2, with 7 nucleotides matching TRBD1. This CDR3 contains 15 residues. V shed 7 bases and J 4 bases; nucleotides not matched to a gene: 12. The CDR3 DNA reads as TGTGCCAGCATACCGGCGGGGACAGATATCTATGGCTACACCTTC. Amino acid sequence: CASIPAGTDIYGYTF.

A remark on this clonotype: A junction end diverges from the germline sequence, so it may reflect a read error. The chain joins TRBV29-1 to TRBJ2-5; TRBD1 is a possible D gene (5 bases). This CDR3 contains 12 residues. CDR1 and CDR2 from the germline V gene are SQVTM and ANQGSEA. CDR3: CSVADGQATQYF. The CDR3 bases are TGCAGCGTTGCCGACGGACAAGCGACCCAGTACTTC.

The chain has TRBV28 and TRBJ1-6; D gene uncertain. This CDR3 region has 14 residues. With 3 bases removed from V and 7 bases from J, the gap between germline ends came to 10 bases. The germline CDR1 and CDR2 sequences are MDHEN and SYDVKM. Here the CDR3 reads CASSLSPGNSPLHF. CDR3 in DNA: TGTGCCAGCAGTTTGTCCCCAGGAAATTCACCCCTCCACTTT.

The chain links TRBV12-3 or TRBV12-4 to TRBJ2-2; 9 positions match TRBD2. V was pared by 1 base and J by 7 bases, with 4 bases of the junction left unmatched. The CDR3 loop spans 15 amino acids. CDR3 coding DNA: TGTGCCAGCAGTTTAGGACTAGCGGTACACGGGGAGCTGTTTTTT. Translation: CASSLGLAVHGELFF.

This clonotype has just a few counts. The chain carries TRBV9 and TRBJ2-5; 11 nucleotides line up with TRBD2. Germline V CDR1 and CDR2: SGDLS, YYNGEE. V was pared by 0 bases and J by 3 bases, with 7 bases of the junction left unmatched. This CDR3 has 17 residues. CDR3: CASSVAGIAGGKETQYF. The CDR3 coding sequence is TGTGCCAGCAGCGTAGCTGGGATAGCGGGAGGGAAAGAGACCCAGTACTTC.

The genes are TRBV20-1 and TRBJ2-7, with 10 nucleotides matching TRBD2. The V segment lost 3 bases and the J segment 3 bases; nucleotides outside the gene matches: 5. This CDR3 region has 14 residues. In germline, CDR1 is DFQATT, CDR2 SNEGSKA (reference sequence). The DNA for the CDR3 is TGCAGTGCTAGGTTTAGCGGGAGGTTCTACGAGCAGTACTTC. Translation gives CSARFSGRFYEQYF.

This clonotype was seen repeatedly, ten times or more. CDR3 amino acids: CASSPQWNQPQHF. DNA of the CDR3: TGTGCCAGCAGCCCGCAGTGGAATCAGCCCCAGCATTTT. This chain connects TRBV7-2 to TRBJ1-5, with D unresolved. Deletions cut 5 bases from V and 4 bases from J, with 9 bases between. The CDR3 runs 13 residues. CDR1 and CDR2 from the germline V gene are SGHTA and FQGNSA.

This clonotype was counted ten times or more. The chain uses TRBV6-5 and TRBJ1-5; weak D call: TRBD1 (5 bases). The CDR3 extends over 16 amino acids. CDR1 and CDR2 (germline): MNHEY, SVGAGI. Between the trimmed V and J ends, which lost 7 bases and 6 bases, there was a span of 22 bases. CDR3 residues: CASTRLGPTGGQPQHF. The CDR3 bases are TGTGCCAGCACACGATTGGGACCGACCGGGGGTCAGCCCCAGCATTTT.

The chain employs TRBV2 and TRBJ1-1; 9 positions agree with TRBD1. The trim removed 6 bases at V and 2 bases at J, leaving 7 bases unmatched. This CDR3 has 15 amino acids. Per germline, CDR1 SNHLY and CDR2 FYNNEI. The CDR3 region is CASRYRTGGNTEAFF. In DNA form, the CDR3 reads TGTGCCAGCAGATACCGAACAGGGGGCAACACTGAAGCTTTCTTT.

In this sample, this clonotype turned up many times. The CDR3 spells CASSYSWGAETQYF. The CDR3, as DNA: TGTGCCAGCAGTTACTCGTGGGGGGCTGAGACCCAGTACTTC. The chain joins TRBV6-7 to TRBJ2-5; D may match TRBD1 or TRBD2 (6 bases each). TRBV6-7 is flagged as an ORF with uncertain function. V was pared by 0 bases and J by 5 bases, with 10 bases between. The CDR3 consists of 14 residues.

As regards this clonotype: Relative to the germline gene, one junction end is altered; a read error may explain this. This chain links TRBV11-1 with TRBJ2-5; 12 nucleotides line up with TRBD2. Germline loops: CDR1 SGHAT, CDR2 FQDESV (reference sequence). The CDR3 length is 18 residues. The CDR3 region is CASSSPKRLAGDLETQCF. The CDR3, as DNA: TGTGCCAGCAGCTCCCCTAAGCGACTAGCGGGAGACTTAGAGACCCAGTGCTTC.

The table lists this clonotype with a few counts. The rearrangement links TRBV20-1 to TRBJ2-3; 8 nucleotides align to TRBD2. With V trimmed by 5 bases and J by 2 bases, 12 bases remained unmatched. CDR3 length equals 16 residues. Germline CDR1 reads DFQATT; CDR2 reads SNEGSKA (reference sequence). CDR3 sequence reads: CSAQGTGLASTDTQYF. The CDR3 DNA is TGCAGTGCTCAGGGTACTGGACTAGCTTCCACAGATACGCAGTATTTT.

This clonotype was detected many times. The J gene is TRBJ2-7, the V gene TRBV28, with D possibly matching TRBD1 (6 bases). CDR1 and CDR2 (germline): MDHEN, SYDVKM. The CDR3 spans 14 residues. The ends were cut back, 6 bases at V and 0 bases at J, with 12 bases in the middle. This CDR3 is CASSPDSFSYEQYF. The CDR3 DNA sequence: TGTGCCAGCAGCCCGGACAGCTTCTCCTACGAGCAGTACTTC.

This clonotype was seen repeatedly, ten times or more. V and J are TRBV10-3 and TRBJ1-1; TRBD1 might be the D (6 bases). Per germline, CDR1 ENHRY and CDR2 SYGVKD. The CDR3 spans 14 residues. V was cut by 0 bases and J by 4 bases, with 9 bases left in between. CDR3: CAISESEGGTEAFF. The DNA for the CDR3 is TGTGCCATCAGTGAGTCGGAGGGGGGCACTGAAGCTTTCTTT.